This T cell receptor (beta chain) was profiled in a study of T cell responses to AZD1222 COVID-19 vaccine. The germline gives CDR1 SGHRS, CDR2 YFSETQ. There are 14 residues in the CDR3. Trimming took off 4 bases at V and 4 bases at J, with 14 bases between the two ends. This clone was found once. This table comes from immunoSEQ multiplex PCR, and its TCRdb copy is limited to in-frame clones, with some not included. Of around 140,000 clones listed, more than 75% were seen once; the top ten hold 20% to 25%. The source was peripheral blood, collected on day 0 of AZD1222 vaccination. The clonotype was recovered from an adult in good health. The chain links TRBV5-1 to TRBJ2-5; a weak D match, TRBD2 (7 bases). CDR3 bases: TGCGCCAGCAGCGTCGAGGGGGGGCGAGAGACCCAGTACTTC. Translation: CASSVEGGRETQYF.